This T cell receptor (beta chain) was sequenced in a study of beta chain features in type 1 diabetes. General study results and limits: In comparison with healthy donors, patients had naive, central memory and Treg TCRB repertoires that appeared more similar. TCRB CDR3s were moderately but significantly shorter in Type 1 diabetes patients in all four CD4+ subsets.

This clone was counted once. No antigen is known for it. Expressed TCRB transcripts got sequenced, as all isolated RNA was reverse transcribed. Method: immunoSEQ multiplex PCR; TCRdb's copy keeps in-frame clones and lacks some. The sample gives about 260,000 clones, about 20% of which show up once; less than 0.03% is in the top ten. This CDR3 is built from 14 residues. This chain connects TRBV21-1 to TRBJ1-1; TRBD1 is taken as the D call from the table, unchecked against the DNA. TRBV21-1 is a recognized pseudogene. The TCR comes from a woman aged 40 to 50 with type 1 diabetes. The sequenced sample was naive CD4+ T cells from blood. As DNA, the CDR3 is TGTGCCAGCAGCAAAAAAGGGGCGCGAACGGTAGCTTTCTTT. Translated, it gives CASSKKGARTVAFF.